A single sample is the source of the 5 T cell receptor beta chains below, sequenced in a study of T-cell reconstitution after alpha-beta-depleted transplantation in children. Unique molecular identifiers featured in how the TCRbeta library was prepared. TCRdb itself ran the PCR reads through MiXCR, one entry per CDR3 protein. This table has 600,000 or so distinct CDR3 sequences, around 23% appearing once. The source material was PBMCs, mostly from graft donor cells, sampled 360 days after TCRalphabeta/CD19-depleted stem cell transplant. Every receptor here comes from a boy less than two years old who had a stem cell transplant for acute myeloid leukemia, so the T cells may come from the graft donor.

V gene TRBV1 combines with J gene TRBJ2-2; TRBD1, the D gene given by the table, was not confirmed from the DNA. TRBV1 is described as a pseudogene. The CDR3 sequence is 15 residues long. CDR3 sequence (DNA): TGCACCCAGCCAGGAAGGGGGGCGAACACCGGGGAGCTGTTTTTT. It is translated as CTQPGRGANTGELFF.

A few counts support this clonotype. The CDR3 sequence is CASSNTGHTGELFF. In nucleotides, the CDR3 is TGTGCCAGCAGTAATACAGGTCACACCGGGGAGCTGTTTTTT. The chain couples TRBV6-4 to TRBJ2-2, with a weak D call TRBD1 (5 bases). Germline V gene sequence: CDR1 MRHNA, CDR2 SNTAGT. The CDR3 consists of 14 residues. V lost 5 bases and J 3 bases, leaving 10 bases between the germline ends.

In its sample, this clonotype was seen a few times. A junction boundary mismatches the germline segment, possibly from a read error. The chain recombines TRBV29-1 with TRBJ2-5, with unresolved D. Looked up from germline, CDR1 is SQVTM and CDR2 is ANQGSEA. The CDR3 is 11 residues long. The CDR3 here is CSIEVGETQYF. The CDR3, as DNA: TGCAGCATTGAGGTCGGAGAGACCCAGTACTTC.

The J gene is TRBJ1-1, the V gene TRBV6-5, with 7 bases that match TRBD1. The germline V gene has CDR1 MNHEY and CDR2 SVGAGI. The V and J ends lost 2 bases and 5 bases, in that order; junction bases with no gene match: 2. CDR3 length equals 13 residues. The CDR3 region has the DNA TGTGCCAGCAGTTACGCAGGGGGGACTGAAGCTTTCTTT. This translates into CASSYAGGTEAFF.

The V and J genes are TRBV6-2 or TRBV6-3 and TRBJ2-1, with a weak D call TRBD2 (6 bases). Germline V gene data show CDR1 as MNHEY and CDR2 as SVGEGT. This CDR3 is built from 13 residues. Deletions cut 8 bases from V and 7 bases from J, with 15 bases between. The CDR3 reads CASGLSGGNEQFF. The CDR3 nucleotides are TGTGCCAGCGGTCTTTCTGGGGGGAATGAGCAGTTCTTC.